Reported below is one T cell receptor (beta chain). Antigen specificity is unknown. These data belong to a study of shared clonotypes between healthy human individuals. Study overall: Per donor, CD8 memory used one plate, CD8 naive used two, CD4 memory used three and CD4 naive used three. Notes on the study in general: Approximately 4.6% of naive CD4 clonotypes were common to a few donors. Generally, estimated richness proved larger in naive subsets than it did in memory subsets.

Produced via immunoSEQ multiplex PCR; TCRdb's table is partial and in-frame only. The table lists more than 2,000,000 clones, just over 90% of them singletons. The ends were cut back, 6 bases at V and 6 bases at J, with 26 bases in the middle. Germline V gives CDR1 MNHNS, CDR2 SASEGT. This CDR3 has 17 residues. The sequenced sample was naive CD4+ T cells sorted from blood. Documented subset: CD45RA+ positively selected. The receptor's source is a man aged 18 to 30 in good health. V gene TRBV6-1 combines with J gene TRBJ1-2, with D perhaps TRBD1 (6 bases). The CDR3 bases are TGTGCCAGCAGCGAAAACCTCGGGACACTGGGGCCAAATGGCTACACCTTC. Amino acid sequence: CASSENLGTLGPNGYTF.